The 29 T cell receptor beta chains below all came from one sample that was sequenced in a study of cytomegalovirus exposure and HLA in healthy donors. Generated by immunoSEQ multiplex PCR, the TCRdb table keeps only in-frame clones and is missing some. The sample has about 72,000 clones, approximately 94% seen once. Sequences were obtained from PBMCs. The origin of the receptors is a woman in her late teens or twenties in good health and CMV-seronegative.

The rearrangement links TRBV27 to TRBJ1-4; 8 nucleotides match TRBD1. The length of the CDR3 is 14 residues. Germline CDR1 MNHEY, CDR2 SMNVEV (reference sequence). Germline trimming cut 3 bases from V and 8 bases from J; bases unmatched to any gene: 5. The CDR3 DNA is TGTGCCAGCAGTTTTCAGGGGGCGGAGGAAAAACTGTTTTTT. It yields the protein CASSFQGAEEKLFF.

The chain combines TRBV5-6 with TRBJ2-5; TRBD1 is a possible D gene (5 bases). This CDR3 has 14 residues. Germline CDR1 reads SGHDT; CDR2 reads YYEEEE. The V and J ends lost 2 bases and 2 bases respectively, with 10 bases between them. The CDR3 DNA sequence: TGTGCCAGCAGCTTAACGCAGGGTCAAGAGACCCAGTACTTC. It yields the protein CASSLTQGQETQYF.

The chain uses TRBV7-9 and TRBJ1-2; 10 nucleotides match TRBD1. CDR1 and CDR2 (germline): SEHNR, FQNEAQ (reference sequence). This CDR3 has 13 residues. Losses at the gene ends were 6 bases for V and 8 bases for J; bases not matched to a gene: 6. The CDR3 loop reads CASRRGTGEGYTF. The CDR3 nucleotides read TGTGCCAGCAGACGGGGGACAGGGGAGGGCTACACCTTC. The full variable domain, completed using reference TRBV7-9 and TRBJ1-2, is DTGVSQNPRHKITKRGQNVTFRCDPISEHNRLYWYRQTLGQGPEFLTYFQNEAQLEKSRLLSDRFSAERPKGSFSTLEIQRTEQGDSAMYLCASRRGTGEGYTFGSGTRLTVV.

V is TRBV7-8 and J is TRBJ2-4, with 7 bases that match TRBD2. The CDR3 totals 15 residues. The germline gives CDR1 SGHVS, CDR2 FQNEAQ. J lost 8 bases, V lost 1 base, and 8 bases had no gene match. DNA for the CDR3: TGTGCCAGCAGCTTAGTAGGTGCGGGGGTAGACATTCAGTACTTC. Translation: CASSLVGAGVDIQYF.

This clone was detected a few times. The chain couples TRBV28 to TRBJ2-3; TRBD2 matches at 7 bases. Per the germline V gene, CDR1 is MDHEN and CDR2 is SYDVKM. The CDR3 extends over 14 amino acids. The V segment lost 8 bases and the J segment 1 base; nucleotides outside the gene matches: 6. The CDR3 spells CASAFLAGTDTQYF. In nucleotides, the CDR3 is TGTGCCAGCGCTTTCCTAGCGGGCACAGATACGCAGTATTTT.

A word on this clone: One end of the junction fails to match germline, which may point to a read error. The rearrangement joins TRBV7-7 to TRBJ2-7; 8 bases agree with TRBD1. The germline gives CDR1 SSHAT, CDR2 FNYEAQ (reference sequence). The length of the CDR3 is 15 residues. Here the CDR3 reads CASSLRTGLTYEQYF. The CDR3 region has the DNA TGTGCTAGCAGCTTACGGACAGGGCTGACCTACGAGCAGTACTTC.

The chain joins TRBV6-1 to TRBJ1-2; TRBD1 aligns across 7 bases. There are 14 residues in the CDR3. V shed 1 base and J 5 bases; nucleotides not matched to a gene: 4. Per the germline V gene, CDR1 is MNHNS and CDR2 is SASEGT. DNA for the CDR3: TGTGCCAGCAGTGAAGGCAGGGGGGCATATGGCTACACCTTC. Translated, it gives CASSEGRGAYGYTF.

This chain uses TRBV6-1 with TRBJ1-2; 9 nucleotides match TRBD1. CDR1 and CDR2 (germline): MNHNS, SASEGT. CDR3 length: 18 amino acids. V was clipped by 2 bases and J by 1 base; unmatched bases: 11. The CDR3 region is CASSETKTGGPYNYGYTF. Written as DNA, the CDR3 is TGTGCCAGCAGTGAAACCAAGACAGGGGGGCCCTATAACTATGGCTACACCTTC.

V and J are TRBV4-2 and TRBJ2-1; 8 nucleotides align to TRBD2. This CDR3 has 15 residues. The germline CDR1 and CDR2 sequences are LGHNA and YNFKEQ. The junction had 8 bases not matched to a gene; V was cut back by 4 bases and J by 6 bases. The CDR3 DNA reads TGTGCCAGCAGCCCACGGGGGGGTCGTGCCAATGAGCAGTTCTTC. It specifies CASSPRGGRANEQFF.

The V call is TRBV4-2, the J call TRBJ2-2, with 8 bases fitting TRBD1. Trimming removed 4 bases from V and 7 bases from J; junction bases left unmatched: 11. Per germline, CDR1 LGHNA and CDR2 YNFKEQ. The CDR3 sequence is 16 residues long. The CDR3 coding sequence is TGTGCCAGCAGCCCAGACTCAGGGGGCCGGGGCGGGGAGCTGTTTTTT. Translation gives CASSPDSGGRGGELFF.

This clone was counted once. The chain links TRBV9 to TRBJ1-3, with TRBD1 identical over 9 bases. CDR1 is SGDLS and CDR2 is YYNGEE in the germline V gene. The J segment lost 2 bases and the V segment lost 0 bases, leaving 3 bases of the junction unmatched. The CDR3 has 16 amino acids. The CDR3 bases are TGTGCCAGCAGCGTAGGGCGGACAGGGGCTGGAAACACCATATATTTT. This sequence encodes CASSVGRTGAGNTIYF.

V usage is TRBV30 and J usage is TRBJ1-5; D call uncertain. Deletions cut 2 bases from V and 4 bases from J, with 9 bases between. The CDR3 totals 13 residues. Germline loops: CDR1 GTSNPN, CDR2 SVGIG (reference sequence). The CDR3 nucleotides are TGTGCCTGGAGTCCACAGCTGAATCAGCCCCAGCATTTT. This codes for CAWSPQLNQPQHF.

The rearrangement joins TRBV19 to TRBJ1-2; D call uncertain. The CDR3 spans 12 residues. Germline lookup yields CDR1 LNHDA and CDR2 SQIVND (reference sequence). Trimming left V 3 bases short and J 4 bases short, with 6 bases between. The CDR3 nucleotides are TGTGCCAGTAGTATCGCGGCCTATGGCTACACCTTC. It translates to CASSIAAYGYTF.

In nucleotides, the CDR3 is TGCGCCAGCAGCCCCCTAGCGGGGGGGCCAGGCGGAGATACGCAGTATTTT. Amino acid sequence: CASSPLAGGPGGDTQYF. This rearrangement joins TRBV5-1 to TRBJ2-3, with 12 bases fitting TRBD2. The CDR3 contains 17 residues. J gave up 5 bases and V 4 bases, and 11 bases lay outside the gene matches. The germline CDR1 and CDR2 sequences are SGHRS and YFSETQ. The full variable domain, with the rest looked up from reference TRBV5-1 and TRBJ2-3, is KAGVTQTPRYLIKTRGQQVTLSCSPISGHRSVSWYQQTPGQGLQFLFEYFSETQRNKGNFPGRFSGRQFSNSRSEMNVSTLELGDSALYLCASSPLAGGPGGDTQYFGPGTRLTVL.

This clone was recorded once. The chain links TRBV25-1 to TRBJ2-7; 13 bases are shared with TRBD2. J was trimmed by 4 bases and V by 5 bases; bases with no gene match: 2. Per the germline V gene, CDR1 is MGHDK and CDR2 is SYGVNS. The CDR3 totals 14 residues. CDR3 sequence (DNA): TGTGCCAGCAGTATGGGACTAGCGGGGTACGAGCAGTACTTC. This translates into CASSMGLAGYEQYF.

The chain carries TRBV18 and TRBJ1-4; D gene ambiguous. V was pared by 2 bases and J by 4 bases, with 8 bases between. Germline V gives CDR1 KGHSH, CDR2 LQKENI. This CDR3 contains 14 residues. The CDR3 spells CASSPGGNNEKLFF. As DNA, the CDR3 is TGTGCCAGCTCACCAGGCGGAAATAATGAAAAACTGTTTTTT.

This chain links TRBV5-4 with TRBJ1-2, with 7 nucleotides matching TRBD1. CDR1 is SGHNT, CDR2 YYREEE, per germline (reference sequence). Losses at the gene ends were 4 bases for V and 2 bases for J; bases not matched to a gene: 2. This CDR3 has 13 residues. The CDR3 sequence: CASSPDRNYGYTF. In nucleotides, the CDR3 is TGTGCCAGCAGCCCGGACAGGAACTATGGCTACACCTTC.

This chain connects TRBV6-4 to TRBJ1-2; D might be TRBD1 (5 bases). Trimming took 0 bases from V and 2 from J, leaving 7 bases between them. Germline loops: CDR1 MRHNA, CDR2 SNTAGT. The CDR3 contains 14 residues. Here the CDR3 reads CASSDSQGNYGYTF. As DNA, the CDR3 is TGTGCCAGCAGTGACTCTCAGGGAAACTATGGCTACACCTTC.

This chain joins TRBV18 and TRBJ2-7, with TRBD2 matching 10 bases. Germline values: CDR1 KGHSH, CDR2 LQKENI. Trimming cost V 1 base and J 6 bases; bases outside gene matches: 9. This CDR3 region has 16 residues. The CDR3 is CASSPRSGGAGGEQYF. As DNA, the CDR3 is TGTGCCAGCTCACCACGCAGCGGGGGGGCGGGCGGCGAGCAGTACTTC.

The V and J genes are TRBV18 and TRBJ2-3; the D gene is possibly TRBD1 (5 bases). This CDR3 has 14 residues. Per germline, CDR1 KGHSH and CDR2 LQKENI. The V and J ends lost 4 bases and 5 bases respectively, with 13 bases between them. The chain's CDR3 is CASSLDSGEDTQYF. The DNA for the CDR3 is TGTGCCAGCTCACTCGACAGTGGTGAAGATACGCAGTATTTT.

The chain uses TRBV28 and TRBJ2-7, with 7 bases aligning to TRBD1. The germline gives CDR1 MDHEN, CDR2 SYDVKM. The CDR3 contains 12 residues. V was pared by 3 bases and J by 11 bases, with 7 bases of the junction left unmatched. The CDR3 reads CASSFRQGKKYF. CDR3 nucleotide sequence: TGTGCCAGCAGTTTTCGACAGGGAAAAAAGTACTTC.

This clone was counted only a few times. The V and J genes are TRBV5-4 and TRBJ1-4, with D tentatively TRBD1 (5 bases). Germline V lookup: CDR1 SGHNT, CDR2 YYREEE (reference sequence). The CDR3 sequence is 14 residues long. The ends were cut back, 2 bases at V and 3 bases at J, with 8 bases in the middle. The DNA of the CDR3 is TGTGCCAGCAGCTTCTGGGGGGCTAATGAAAAACTGTTTTTT. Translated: CASSFWGANEKLFF.

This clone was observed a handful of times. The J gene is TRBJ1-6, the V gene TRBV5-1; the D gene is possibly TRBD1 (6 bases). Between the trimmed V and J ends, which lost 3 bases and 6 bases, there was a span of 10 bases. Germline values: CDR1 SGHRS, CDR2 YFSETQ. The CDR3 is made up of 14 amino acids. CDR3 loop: CASSSQGSNSPLHF. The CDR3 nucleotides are TGCGCCAGCAGCTCCCAGGGGTCTAATTCACCCCTCCACTTT.

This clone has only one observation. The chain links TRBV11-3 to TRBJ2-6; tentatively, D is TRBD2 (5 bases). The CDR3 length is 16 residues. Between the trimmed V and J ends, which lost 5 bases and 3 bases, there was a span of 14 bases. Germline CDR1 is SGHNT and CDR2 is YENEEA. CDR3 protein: CASSESGGYGANVLTF. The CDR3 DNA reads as TGTGCCAGCAGCGAGAGCGGCGGGTATGGGGCCAACGTCCTGACTTTC. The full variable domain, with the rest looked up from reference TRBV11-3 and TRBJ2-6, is EAGVVQSPRYKIIEKKQPVAFWCNPISGHNTLYWYLQNLGQGPELLIRYENEEAVDDSQLPKDRFSAERLKGVDSTLKIQPAELGDSAVYLCASSESGGYGANVLTFGAGSRLTVL.

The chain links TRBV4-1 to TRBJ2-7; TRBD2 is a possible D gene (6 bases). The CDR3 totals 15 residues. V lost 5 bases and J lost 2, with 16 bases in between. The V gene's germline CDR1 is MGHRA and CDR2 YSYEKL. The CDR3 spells CASSSPGLGAYEQYF. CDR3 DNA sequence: TGCGCCAGCAGCTCGCCGGGACTCGGCGCCTACGAGCAGTACTTC.

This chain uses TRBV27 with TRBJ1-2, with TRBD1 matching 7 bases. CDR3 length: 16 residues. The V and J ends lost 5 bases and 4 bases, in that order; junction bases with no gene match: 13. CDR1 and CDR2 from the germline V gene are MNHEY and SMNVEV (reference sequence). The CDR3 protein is CASSPLGDRVGYGYTF. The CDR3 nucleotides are TGTGCCAGCAGTCCCCTGGGTGACAGGGTGGGCTATGGCTACACCTTC.

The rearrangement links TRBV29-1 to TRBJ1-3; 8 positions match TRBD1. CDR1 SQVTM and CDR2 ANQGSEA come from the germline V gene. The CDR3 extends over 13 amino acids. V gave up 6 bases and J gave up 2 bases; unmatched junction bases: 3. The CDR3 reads CSVGTGPGNTIYF. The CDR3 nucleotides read TGCAGCGTGGGGACAGGCCCTGGAAACACCATATATTTT.

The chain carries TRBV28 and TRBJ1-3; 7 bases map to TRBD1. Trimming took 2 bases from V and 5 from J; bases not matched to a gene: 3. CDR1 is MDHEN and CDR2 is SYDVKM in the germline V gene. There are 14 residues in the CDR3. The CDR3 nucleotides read TGTGCCAGCAGTTTAAAGGGGGCTCGAAACACCATATATTTT. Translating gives CASSLKGARNTIYF.

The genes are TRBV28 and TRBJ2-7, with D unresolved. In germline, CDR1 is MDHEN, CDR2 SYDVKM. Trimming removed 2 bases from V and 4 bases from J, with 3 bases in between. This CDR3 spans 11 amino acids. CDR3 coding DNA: TGTGCCAGCAGTTTAACTTACGAGCAGTACTTC. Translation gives CASSLTYEQYF. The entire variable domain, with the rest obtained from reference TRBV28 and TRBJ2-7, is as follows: DVKVTQSSRYLVKRTGEKVFLECVQDMDHENMFWYRQDPGLGLRLIYFSYDVKMKEKGDIPEGYSVSREKKERFSLILESASTNQTSMYLCASSLTYEQYFGPGTRLTVT.